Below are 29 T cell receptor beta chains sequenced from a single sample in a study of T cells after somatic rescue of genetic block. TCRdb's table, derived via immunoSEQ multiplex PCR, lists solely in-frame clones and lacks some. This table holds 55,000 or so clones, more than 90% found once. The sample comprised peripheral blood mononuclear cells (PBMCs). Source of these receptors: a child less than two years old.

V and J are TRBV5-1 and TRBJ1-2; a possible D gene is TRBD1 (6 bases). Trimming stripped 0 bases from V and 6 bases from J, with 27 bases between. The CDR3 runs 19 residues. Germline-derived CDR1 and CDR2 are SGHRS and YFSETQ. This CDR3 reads CASSLGPLLRWQGKDGYTF. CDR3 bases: TGCGCCAGCAGCTTGGGCCCCCTCTTACGTTGGCAGGGGAAGGATGGCTACACCTTC.

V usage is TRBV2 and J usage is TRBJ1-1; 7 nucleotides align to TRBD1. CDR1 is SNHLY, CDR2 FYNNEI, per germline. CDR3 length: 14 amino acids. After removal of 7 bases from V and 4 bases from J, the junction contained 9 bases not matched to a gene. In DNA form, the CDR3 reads TGTGCCAGCATCTTGGAGGGGGCAGGCACTGAAGCTTTCTTT. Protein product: CASILEGAGTEAFF.

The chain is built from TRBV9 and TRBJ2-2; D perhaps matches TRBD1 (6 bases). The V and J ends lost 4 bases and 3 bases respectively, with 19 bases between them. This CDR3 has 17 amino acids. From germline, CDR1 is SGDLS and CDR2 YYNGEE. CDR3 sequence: CASSTPRVQGDTGELFF. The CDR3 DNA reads TGTGCCAGCAGCACCCCCAGGGTACAGGGCGACACCGGGGAGCTGTTTTTT.

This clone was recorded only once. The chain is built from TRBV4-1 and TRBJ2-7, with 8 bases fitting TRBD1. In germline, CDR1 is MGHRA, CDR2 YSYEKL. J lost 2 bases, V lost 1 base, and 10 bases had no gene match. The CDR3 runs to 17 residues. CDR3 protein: CASSQAPSTGGTYEQYF. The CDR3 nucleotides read TGCGCCAGCAGCCAAGCCCCCTCCACAGGGGGGACCTACGAGCAGTACTTC.

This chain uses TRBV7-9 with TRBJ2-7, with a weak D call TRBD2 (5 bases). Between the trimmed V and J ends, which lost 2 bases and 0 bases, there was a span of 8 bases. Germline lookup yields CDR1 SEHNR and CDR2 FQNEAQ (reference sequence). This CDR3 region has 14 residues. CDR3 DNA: TGTGCCAGCAGCTTAAGTGGACTCTCCTACGAGCAGTACTTC. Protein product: CASSLSGLSYEQYF. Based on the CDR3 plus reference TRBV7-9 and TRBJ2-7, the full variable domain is DTGVSQNPRHKITKRGQNVTFRCDPISEHNRLYWYRQTLGQGPEFLTYFQNEAQLEKSRLLSDRFSAERPKGSFSTLEIQRTEQGDSAMYLCASSLSGLSYEQYFGPGTRLTVT.

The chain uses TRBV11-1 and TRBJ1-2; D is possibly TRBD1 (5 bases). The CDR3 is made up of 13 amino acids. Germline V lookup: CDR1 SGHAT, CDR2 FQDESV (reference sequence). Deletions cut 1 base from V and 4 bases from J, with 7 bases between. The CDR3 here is CASSLGGGYGYTF. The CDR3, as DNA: TGTGCCAGCAGCTTAGGGGGCGGCTATGGCTACACCTTC. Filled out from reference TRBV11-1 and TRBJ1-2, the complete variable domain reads EAEVAQSPRYKITEKSQAVAFWCDPISGHATLYWYRQILGQGPELLVQFQDESVVDDSQLPKDRFSAERLKGVDSTLKIQPAELGDSAMYLCASSLGGGYGYTFGSGTRLTVV.

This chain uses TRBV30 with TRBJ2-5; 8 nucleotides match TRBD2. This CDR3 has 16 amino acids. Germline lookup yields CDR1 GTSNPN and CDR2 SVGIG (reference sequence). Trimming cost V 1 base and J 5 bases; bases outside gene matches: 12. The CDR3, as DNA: TGTGCCTGGAGTGGTATAACGGGAGGGCCCGGGGAGACCCAGTACTTC. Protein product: CAWSGITGGPGETQYF.

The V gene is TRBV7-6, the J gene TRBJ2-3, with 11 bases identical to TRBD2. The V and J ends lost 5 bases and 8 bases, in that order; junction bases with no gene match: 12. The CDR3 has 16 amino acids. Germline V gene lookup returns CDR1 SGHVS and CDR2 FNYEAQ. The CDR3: CASSPNLAGGKGTQYF. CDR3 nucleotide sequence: TGTGCCAGCAGCCCGAACCTAGCGGGAGGCAAAGGTACGCAGTATTTT.

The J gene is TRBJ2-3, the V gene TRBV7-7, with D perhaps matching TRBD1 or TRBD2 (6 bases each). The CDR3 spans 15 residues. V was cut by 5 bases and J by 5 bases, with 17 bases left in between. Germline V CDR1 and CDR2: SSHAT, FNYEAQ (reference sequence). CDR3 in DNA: TGTGCCAGCAGCCCAGGTTGGGGGGCAGGAGATACGCAGTATTTT. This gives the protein CASSPGWGAGDTQYF.

The CDR3 region has the DNA TGTGCCAGCAGCTTTTGGGGGGGAACCTCCTACGAGCAGTACTTC. Translated: CASSFWGGTSYEQYF. The chain is built from TRBV7-2 and TRBJ2-7; 7 bases align to TRBD2. The CDR3 runs 15 residues. J lost 0 bases, V lost 3 bases, and 5 bases had no gene match. Germline values: CDR1 SGHTA, CDR2 FQGNSA.

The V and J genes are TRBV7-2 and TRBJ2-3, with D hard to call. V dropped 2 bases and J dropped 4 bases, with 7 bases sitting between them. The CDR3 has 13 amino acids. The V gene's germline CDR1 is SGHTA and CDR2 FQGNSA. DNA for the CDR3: TGTGCCAGCAGCTTAAATTTTCCAGATACGCAGTATTTT. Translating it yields CASSLNFPDTQYF. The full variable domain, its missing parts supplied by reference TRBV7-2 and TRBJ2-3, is GAGVSQSPSNKVTEKGKDVELRCDPISGHTALYWYRQSLGQGLEFLIYFQGNSAPDKSGLPSDRFSAERTGGSVSTLTIQRTQQEDSAVYLCASSLNFPDTQYFGPGTRLTVL.

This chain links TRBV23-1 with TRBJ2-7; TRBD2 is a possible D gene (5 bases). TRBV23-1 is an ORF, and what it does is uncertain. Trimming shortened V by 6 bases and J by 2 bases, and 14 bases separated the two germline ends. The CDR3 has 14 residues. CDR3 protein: CASRPEGLTYEQYF. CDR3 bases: TGCGCCAGCAGGCCAGAGGGCTTAACCTACGAGCAGTACTTC.

This chain's CDR3 is CASSLGLAAAQYF. The CDR3 DNA reads TGTGCCAGCAGTCTCGGACTGGCTGCGGCCCAGTACTTC. J is TRBJ2-5 and V is TRBV6-5; D perhaps matches TRBD2 (5 bases). V gave up 5 bases and J gave up 9 bases, with 16 bases separating them. The length of the CDR3 is 13 residues. CDR1 is MNHEY and CDR2 is SVGAGI in the germline V gene.

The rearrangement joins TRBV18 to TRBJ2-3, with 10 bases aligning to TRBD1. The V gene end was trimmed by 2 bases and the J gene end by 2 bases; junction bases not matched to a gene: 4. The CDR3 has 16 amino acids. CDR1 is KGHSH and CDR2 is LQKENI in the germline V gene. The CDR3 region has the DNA TGTGCCAGCTCACCAGGGGACAGGGGATACACAGATACGCAGTATTTT. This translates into CASSPGDRGYTDTQYF. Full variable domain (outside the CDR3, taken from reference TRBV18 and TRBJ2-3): NAGVMQNPRHLVRRRGQEARLRCSPMKGHSHVYWYRQLPEEGLKFMVYLQKENIIDESGMPKERFSAEFPKEGPSILRIQQVVRGDSAAYFCASSPGDRGYTDTQYFGPGTRLTVL.

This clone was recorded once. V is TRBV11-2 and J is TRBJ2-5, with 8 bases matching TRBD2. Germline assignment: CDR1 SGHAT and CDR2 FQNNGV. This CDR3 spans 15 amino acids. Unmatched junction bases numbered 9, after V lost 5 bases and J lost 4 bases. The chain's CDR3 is CASSPVAGMTETQYF. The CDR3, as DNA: TGTGCCAGCAGCCCCGTAGCGGGAATGACAGAGACCCAGTACTTC.

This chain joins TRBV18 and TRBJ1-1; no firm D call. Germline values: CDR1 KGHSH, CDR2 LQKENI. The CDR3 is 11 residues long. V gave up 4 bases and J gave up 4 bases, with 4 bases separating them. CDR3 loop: CASSQGTEAFF. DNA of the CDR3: TGTGCCAGCTCACAGGGCACTGAAGCTTTCTTT.

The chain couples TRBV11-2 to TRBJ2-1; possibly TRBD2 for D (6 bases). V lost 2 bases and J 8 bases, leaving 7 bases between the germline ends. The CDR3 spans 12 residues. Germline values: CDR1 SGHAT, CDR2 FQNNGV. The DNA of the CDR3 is TGTGCCAGCAGCTTAACGGGGGATGAGCAGTTCTTC. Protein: CASSLTGDEQFF.

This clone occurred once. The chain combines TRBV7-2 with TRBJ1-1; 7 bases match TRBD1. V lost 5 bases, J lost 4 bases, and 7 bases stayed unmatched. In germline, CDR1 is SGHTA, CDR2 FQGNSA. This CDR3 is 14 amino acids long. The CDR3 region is CASSPRRGLTEAFF. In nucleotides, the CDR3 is TGTGCCAGCAGCCCCAGGAGGGGGCTCACTGAAGCTTTCTTT.

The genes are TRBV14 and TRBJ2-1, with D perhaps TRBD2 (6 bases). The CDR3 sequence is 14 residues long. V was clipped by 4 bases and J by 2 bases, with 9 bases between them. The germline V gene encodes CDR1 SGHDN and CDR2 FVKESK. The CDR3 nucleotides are TGTGCCAGCAGCCCTTCGGGAGCCTACAATGAGCAGTTCTTC. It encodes CASSPSGAYNEQFF.

The CDR3 bases are TGTGCCTGGAGTCCCGGGGTAGCGGGGCACACAGATACGCAGTATTTT. It codes for CAWSPGVAGHTDTQYF. The rearrangement joins TRBV30 to TRBJ2-3, with 8 nucleotides matching TRBD2. The CDR3 has 16 amino acids. The V gene end was trimmed by 2 bases and the J gene end by 2 bases; junction bases not matched to a gene: 9. Germline V gives CDR1 GTSNPN, CDR2 SVGIG (reference sequence).

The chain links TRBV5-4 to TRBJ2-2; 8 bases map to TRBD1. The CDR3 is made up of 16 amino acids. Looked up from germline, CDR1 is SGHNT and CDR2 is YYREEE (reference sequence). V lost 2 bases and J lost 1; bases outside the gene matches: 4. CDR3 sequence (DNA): TGTGCCAGCAGCTTAGGACAGGGAAGGAACACCGGGGAGCTGTTTTTT. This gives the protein CASSLGQGRNTGELFF.

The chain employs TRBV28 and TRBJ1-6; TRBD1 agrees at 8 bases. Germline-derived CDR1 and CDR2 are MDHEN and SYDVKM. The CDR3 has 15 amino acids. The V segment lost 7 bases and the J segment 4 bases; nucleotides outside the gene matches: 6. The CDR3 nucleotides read TGTGCCAGCACCTGGACAGGGAGGTATAATTCACCCCTCCACTTT. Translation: CASTWTGRYNSPLHF.

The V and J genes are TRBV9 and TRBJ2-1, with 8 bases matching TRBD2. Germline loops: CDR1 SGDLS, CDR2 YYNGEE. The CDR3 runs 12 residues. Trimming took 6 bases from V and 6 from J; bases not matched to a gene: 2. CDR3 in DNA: TGTGCCAGCATGGGGACTAGCAATGAGCAGTTCTTC. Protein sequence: CASMGTSNEQFF.

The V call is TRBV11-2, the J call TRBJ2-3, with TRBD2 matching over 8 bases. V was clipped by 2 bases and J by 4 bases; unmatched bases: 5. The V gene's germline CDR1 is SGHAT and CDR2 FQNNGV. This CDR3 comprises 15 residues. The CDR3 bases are TGTGCCAGCAGCTTATTTGTAGCGGGGTCAGATACGCAGTATTTT. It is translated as CASSLFVAGSDTQYF.

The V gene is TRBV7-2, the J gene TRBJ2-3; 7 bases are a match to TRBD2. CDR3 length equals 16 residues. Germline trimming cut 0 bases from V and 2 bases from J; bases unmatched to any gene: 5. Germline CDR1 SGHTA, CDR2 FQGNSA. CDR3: CASSLAGGPNTDTQYF. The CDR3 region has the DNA TGTGCCAGCAGCTTAGCGGGAGGGCCAAACACAGATACGCAGTATTTT.

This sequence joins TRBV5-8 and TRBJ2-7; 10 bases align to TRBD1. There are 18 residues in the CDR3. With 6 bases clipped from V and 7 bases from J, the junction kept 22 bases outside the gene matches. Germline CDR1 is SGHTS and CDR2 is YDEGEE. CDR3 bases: TGTGCCAGCAACCGGGACAGGGGCCCAGCGGGGTTAGGAGGAGAGCAGTACTTC. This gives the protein CASNRDRGPAGLGGEQYF.

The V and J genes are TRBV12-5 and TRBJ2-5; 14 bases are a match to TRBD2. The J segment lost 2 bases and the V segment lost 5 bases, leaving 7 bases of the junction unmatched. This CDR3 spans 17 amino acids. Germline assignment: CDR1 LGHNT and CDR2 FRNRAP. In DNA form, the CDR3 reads TGTGCTAGTGGTCCCGGGACTAGCGGGAGAGGGCAAGAGACCCAGTACTTC. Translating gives CASGPGTSGRGQETQYF.

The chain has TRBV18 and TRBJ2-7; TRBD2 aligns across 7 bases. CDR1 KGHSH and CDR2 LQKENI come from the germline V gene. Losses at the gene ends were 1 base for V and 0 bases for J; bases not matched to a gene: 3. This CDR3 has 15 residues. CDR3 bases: TGTGCCAGCTCACCACAGGGGACTAACTCCTACGAGCAGTACTTC. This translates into CASSPQGTNSYEQYF.

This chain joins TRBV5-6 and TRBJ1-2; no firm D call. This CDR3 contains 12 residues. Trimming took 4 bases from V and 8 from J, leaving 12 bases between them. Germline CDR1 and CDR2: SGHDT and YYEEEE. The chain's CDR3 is CASSPGRAGYTF. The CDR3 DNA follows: TGTGCCAGCAGCCCGGGCCGTGCGGGCTACACCTTC.